This is a list of T cell receptor beta chains from one sample in a study of CD8+CD57+ T cells in acquired aplastic anemia. TCRdb called the reads again in MiXCR, with one record for every CDR3 protein. In the table there are 110,000 or so distinct CDR3 sequences, under 60% of which are singletons. The specimen was sorted CD4+, CD8+, or CD8+CD57+ T cells (not recorded which) from PBMCs. The receptors come from a human donor with aplastic anemia. The CDR3 runs from the conserved cysteine through the conserved F or W. A D gene is named only where the DNA matches it firmly. The size of a clone is reported for some rows only, either as once, few or many, or as a class for expanded clones.

>TRBV2|.|TRBJ2-3|.
CASTRGPDTQYF
TGTGCCAGCACGCGGGGCCCAGATACGCAGTATTTT
>TRBV11-2|TRBD1|TRBJ1-2|.
CASSSDRGQGYGYTF
TGTGCCAGCAGCTCAGACAGGGGGCAGGGCTATGGCTACACCTTC
>TRBV7-3|.|TRBJ1-4|.
CASSPPRGKLFF
TGTGCCAGCAGCCCACCGAGGGGAAAACTGTTTTTT
>TRBV5-6|TRBD1|TRBJ2-2|many
CASSWDRGVGELFF
TGTGCCAGCAGCTGGGACAGGGGGGTCGGGGAGCTGTTTTTT
>TRBV24-1|.|TRBJ2-5|few
CATSGPGKETQYF
TGTGCCACCAGTGGGCCAGGGAAAGAGACCCAGTACTTC
>TRBV6-5|.|TRBJ1-5|.
CASSYGDSNQPQHF
TGTGCCAGCAGTTACGGAGATAGCAATCAGCCCCAGCATTTT
>TRBV7-9|TRBD1|TRBJ2-5|few
CASSLTGGFQETQCF
TGTGCCAGCAGCTTGACAGGGGGCTTCCAAGAGACCCAGTGCTTC
>TRBV6-1|.|TRBJ1-5|many
CASSHNQPQHF
TGTGCCAGCAGCCACAATCAGCCCCAGCATTTT
>TRBV3-1|.|TRBJ2-7|.
CASNPREMGEQYF
TGTGCCAGCAACCCCAGGGAAATGGGCGAGCAGTACTTC
>TRBV5-1|.|TRBJ2-2|.
CASSLSEYGGLIGELFF
TGCGCCAGCAGCTTGTCAGAGTACGGGGGGCTAATCGGGGAGCTGTTTTTT
>TRBV15|.|TRBJ2-7|few
CATSREATSYEQYF
TGTGCCACCAGCAGAGAAGCGACAAGCTACGAGCAGTACTTC
>TRBV2|.|TRBJ1-6|few
CATSLGGYNSPLHF
TGTGCCACCTCCCTTGGTGGGTATAATTCACCCCTCCACTTT
>TRBV4-2|TRBD2|TRBJ2-7|many
CASSQGGETSGRISYEQYF
TGTGCCAGCAGCCAAGGGGGCGAGACTAGCGGGAGGATCTCCTACGAGCAGTACTTC
>TRBV7-8|TRBD2|TRBJ2-3|many
CASRPTSGATDTQYF
TGTGCCAGCAGACCTACTAGCGGGGCCACAGATACGCAGTATTTT
>TRBV29-1|.|TRBJ2-1|.
CSVLGVSYNEQFF
TGCAGCGTCTTAGGGGTATCCTACAATGAGCAGTTCTTC
>TRBV19|TRBD2|TRBJ2-1|.
CASSRLAGDYNEQFF
TGTGCCAGTAGTAGGCTAGCGGGTGACTACAATGAGCAGTTCTTC
>TRBV5-1|.|TRBJ1-1|many
CASSLDPGTIKTEAFF
TGCGCCAGCAGCTTGGATCCAGGGACAATTAAGACTGAAGCTTTCTTT
>TRBV2|TRBD1|TRBJ2-2|many
CASRGPGGGTGELFF
TGTGCCAGCAGGGGACCAGGGGGCGGCACCGGGGAGCTGTTTTTT
>TRBV20-1|.|TRBJ1-4|.
CSAHLGPRGEKLFF
TGCAGTGCTCATCTGGGACCTCGAGGGGAAAAACTGTTTTTT
>TRBV29-1|TRBD1|TRBJ1-2|few
CSARGRDDYGYTF
TGCAGCGCCAGGGGGCGGGACGACTATGGCTACACCTTC